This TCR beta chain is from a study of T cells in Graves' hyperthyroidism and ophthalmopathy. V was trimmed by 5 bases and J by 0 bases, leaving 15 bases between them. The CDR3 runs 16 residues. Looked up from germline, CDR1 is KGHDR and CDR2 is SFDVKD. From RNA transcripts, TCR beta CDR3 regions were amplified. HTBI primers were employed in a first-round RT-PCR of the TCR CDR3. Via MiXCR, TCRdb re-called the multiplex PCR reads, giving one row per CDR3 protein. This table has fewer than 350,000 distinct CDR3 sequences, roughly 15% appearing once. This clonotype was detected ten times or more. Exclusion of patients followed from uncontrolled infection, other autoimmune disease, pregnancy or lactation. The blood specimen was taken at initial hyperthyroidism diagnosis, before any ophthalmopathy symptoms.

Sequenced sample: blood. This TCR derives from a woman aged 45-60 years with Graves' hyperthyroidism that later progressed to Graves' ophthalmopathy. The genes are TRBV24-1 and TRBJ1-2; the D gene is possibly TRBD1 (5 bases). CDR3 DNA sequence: TGTGCCACCAGTGGCTCCGGGGAGGGGACTAACTATGGCTACACCTTC. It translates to CATSGSGEGTNYGYTF.